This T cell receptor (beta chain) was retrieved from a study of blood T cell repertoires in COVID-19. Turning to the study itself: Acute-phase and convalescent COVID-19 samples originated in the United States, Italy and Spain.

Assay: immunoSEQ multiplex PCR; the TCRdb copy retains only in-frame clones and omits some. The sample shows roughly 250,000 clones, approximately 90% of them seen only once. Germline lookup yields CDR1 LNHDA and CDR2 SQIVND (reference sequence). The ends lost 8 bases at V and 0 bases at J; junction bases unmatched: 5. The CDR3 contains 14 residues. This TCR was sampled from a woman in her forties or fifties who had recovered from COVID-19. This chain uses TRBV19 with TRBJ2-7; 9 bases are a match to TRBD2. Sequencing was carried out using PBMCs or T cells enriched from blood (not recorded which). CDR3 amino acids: CASRTSANSYEQYF. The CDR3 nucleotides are TGTGCCAGTCGGACTAGCGCAAACTCCTACGAGCAGTACTTC.